This record concerns one T cell receptor (beta chain) sequence. Its recognized antigen is unknown. The input lacks base qualities; no much larger clone sits a single base away. The receptor library was made with the immunoSEQ multiplex PCR assay. TCRdb provides this immuneACCESS table in a form limited to in-frame rearrangements. Some clones are lacking; in checked studies, under half of them reflect an unresolved V gene, and why the rest are absent is not known. A total of tens of thousands of clones appear in this sample, 94% of them only once. The ten most abundant clones make up 20% to 30% of the sample. This sample was taken from a study of control samples from healthy donors and cancer patients (dated by TCRdb to the early 2020s). Reading from cysteine to phenylalanine, the CDR3 counts 13 amino acids. Solely the CDR3 DNA is kept, with 39 bases framed from the first base. CDR1 and CDR2, looked up from the germline V gene, are MRHNA and SNTAGT. V loses 6 bases, J loses 9 bases, and the germline ends lie 12 bases apart.

The rearrangement joined TRBV6-4 to TRBJ1-6; the D gene is not confidently resolved. The receptor was isolated from a man aged 60 to 69 in good health. Sequencing was done on a sample of blood. CDR3 sequence: CASRLDAISPLHF. DNA sequence: TGTGCCAGCAGACTAGACGCGATTTCACCCCTCCACTTT.